A selection of T cell receptor beta chains follows, all from one sample in a study of OX40 agonist ivuxolimab in advanced cancers. Some clones are missing from TCRdb's copy, which holds only in-frame ones; the method was immunoSEQ multiplex PCR. In the table there are over 65,000 clones, around nine tenths of which are singletons. The source was CD4+ or CD8+ T cells sorted from blood, collected in a trial of the OX40 agonist ivuxolimab. All receptors come from an adult with an advanced solid tumor such as melanoma, head and neck, liver or kidney cancer. The CDR3 runs from the conserved cysteine through the conserved F or W. The D gene is left open where the match is weak. Size values are once, few and many counts, or a class for expanded clones, and some rows have none.

V	D	size	J	CDR3	DNA
TRBV27	TRBD2	.	TRBJ2-7	CASSRTVRLAGGPGEQYF	TGTGCCAGCAGTCGCACAGTGAGGCTAGCGGGAGGGCCGGGTGAGCAGTACTTC
TRBV6-5	.	.	TRBJ2-5	CASSTVGGGQETQYF	TGTGCCAGCAGCACCGTAGGGGGGGGCCAAGAGACCCAGTACTTC
TRBV7-9	TRBD2	.	TRBJ2-7	CASSSLAGGNEQYF	TGTGCCAGCAGCTCCCTAGCGGGAGGCAACGAGCAGTACTTC
TRBV29-1	TRBD1	.	TRBJ2-2	CSVRPQGAKTGELFF	TGCAGCGTCCGACCACAGGGGGCGAAAACCGGGGAGCTGTTTTTT
TRBV18	TRBD2	.	TRBJ2-5	CASSPRLADQETQYF	TGTGCCAGCTCACCAAGACTAGCGGACCAAGAGACCCAGTACTTC
TRBV6-1	.	.	TRBJ2-1	CASIRMDSYNEQFF	TGTGCCAGCATTCGAATGGACTCCTACAATGAGCAGTTCTTC
TRBV5-4	.	medium-sized	TRBJ2-4	CASSYGDQRIAKNIQYF	TGTGCCAGCAGCTACGGAGATCAGAGGATAGCCAAAAACATTCAGTACTTC
TRBV5-1	TRBD1	.	TRBJ2-5	CASSTYGQGGETQYF	TGCGCCAGCAGCACGTACGGACAGGGCGGTGAGACCCAGTACTTC
TRBV7-2	.	.	TRBJ1-2	CATYLPAHYGYTF	TGTGCCACCTACTTACCCGCCCACTATGGCTACACCTTC
TRBV5-1	.	few	TRBJ2-3	CASSLGQSTDTQYF	TGCGCCAGCAGCTTGGGACAGAGCACAGATACGCAGTATTTT
TRBV7-8	TRBD1	.	TRBJ1-4	CASSLRGQNEKLFF	TGTGCCAGCAGCTTAAGGGGACAGAATGAAAAACTGTTTTTT
TRBV25-1	.	.	TRBJ1-4	CASSELGATNEKLFF	TGTGCCAGCAGTGAATTGGGGGCAACTAATGAAAAACTGTTTTTT
TRBV2	.	few	TRBJ1-2	CASSGQGNYGYTF	TGTGCCAGCAGTGGGCAGGGGAACTATGGCTACACCTTC
TRBV15	.	.	TRBJ2-1	CATSRDWGSFRKGGNEQFF	TGTGCCACCAGCAGAGATTGGGGCAGTTTCCGAAAAGGGGGCAATGAGCAGTTCTTC
TRBV1	.	few	TRBJ2-7	CTSSLRDTASYEQYF	TGCACCAGCAGCCTCCGGGACACGGCGTCCTACGAGCAGTACTTC
TRBV11-2	.	.	TRBJ2-3	CASSLGVFGASDTQYF	TGTGCCAGCAGCTTAGGTGTCTTCGGTGCTTCAGATACGCAGTATTTT
TRBV28	TRBD1	.	TRBJ2-1	CASSLPDAGTGTYNEQFF	TGTGCCAGCAGTTTACCTGATGCTGGGACAGGGACCTACAATGAGCAGTTCTTC
TRBV19	.	.	TRBJ2-3	CASSRVGEGGTDTQYF	TGTGCAAGTAGCCGGGTGGGAGAGGGGGGCACAGATACGCAGTATTTT
TRBV19	.	.	TRBJ1-2	CASSIYRDGYTF	TGTGCCAGTAGTATCTACAGGGACGGCTACACCTTC
TRBV18	.	few	TRBJ1-4	CASSPRRGDGGEKLFF	TGTGCCAGCTCACCCCGTCGGGGGGACGGGGGTGAAAAACTGTTTTTT
TRBV28	.	.	TRBJ1-1	CASSLASYTEAFF	TGTGCCAGCAGTTTAGCCAGTTACACTGAAGCTTTCTTT
TRBV7-9	.	.	TRBJ1-2	CASSSKSSPTYGYTF	TGTGCCAGCAGCTCGAAATCCAGCCCCACCTATGGCTACACCTTC
TRBV21-1	.	few	TRBJ2-3	CASSELTSGRRDTQYF	TGTGCCAGCAGCGAATTGACTAGCGGGAGACGAGATACGCAGTATTTT
TRBV4-3	TRBD2	.	TRBJ2-1	CASSQSLGLGTYNEQFF	TGCGCCAGCAGCCAATCTTTAGGACTAGGGACCTACAATGAGCAGTTCTTC
TRBV18	.	.	TRBJ2-3	CASSSLGHASTDTQYF	TGTGCCAGCTCATCCCTCGGCCACGCTAGCACAGATACGCAGTATTTT
TRBV6-5	TRBD2	.	TRBJ2-1	CATATSGSNYEQLF	TGTGCCACCGCGACTAGCGGGAGTAACTATGAGCAGCTCTTC
TRBV30	.	.	TRBJ2-1	CAWTPPGGDSLYNEQFF	TGTGCCTGGACCCCCCCAGGCGGGGACAGCTTGTACAATGAGCAGTTCTTC
TRBV7-2	.	.	TRBJ2-7	CASSLGPSSNYEQYF	TGTGCCAGCAGCTTAGGCCCTAGCAGCAACTACGAGCAGTACTTC
TRBV15	.	.	TRBJ2-5	CATREAARETQYF	TGTGCCACCAGAGAAGCGGCGCGGGAGACCCAGTACTTC
TRBV10-3	.	few	TRBJ2-7	CAISESIYSGGRGAAEIPYEQYF	TGTGCCATCAGTGAGTCGATCTATAGTGGCGGCAGGGGGGCGGCGGAGATACCGTACGAGCAGTACTTC
TRBV19	.	.	TRBJ1-5	CASSIELGDQPQHF	TGTGCCAGTAGTATAGAGCTTGGCGATCAGCCCCAGCATTTT
TRBV10-3	.	few	TRBJ2-3	CATLGNNRVGDTQYF	TGTGCCACGCTGGGAAATAACAGGGTTGGAGATACGCAGTATTTT
TRBV28	.	.	TRBJ2-2	CASSFLSFRYIGELFF	TGTGCCAGCAGTTTTTTGAGTTTCCGGTATATCGGGGAGCTGTTTTTT
TRBV15	.	.	TRBJ1-4	CATSRDTGEKLFF	TGTGCCACCAGCAGAGATACGGGTGAAAAACTGTTTTTT
TRBV28	TRBD2	.	TRBJ2-2	CASSSEGLAGGFWDTGELFF	TGTGCCAGCAGTTCCGAAGGACTAGCGGGAGGTTTTTGGGACACCGGGGAGCTGTTTTTT
TRBV29-1	TRBD2	.	TRBJ2-3	CSVPGLATDTQYF	TGCAGCGTCCCGGGACTAGCTACAGATACGCAGTATTTT
TRBV28	TRBD1	.	TRBJ1-4	CASSSGQGGEKLFF	TGTGCCAGCAGTTCCGGACAGGGAGGGGAAAAACTGTTTTTT
TRBV7-8	TRBD2	few	TRBJ2-7	CASSRIRGTSGSYEQYF	TGTGCCAGCAGCCGGATTCGGGGGACTAGCGGATCCTACGAGCAGTACTTC
TRBV7-2	TRBD2	.	TRBJ2-3	CASNSGRWDTQYF	TGTGCCAGCAACAGCGGGAGGTGGGATACGCAGTATTTT
TRBV18	.	.	TRBJ2-3	CASSPILEVLADTQYF	TGTGCCAGCTCACCAATTCTCGAAGTCTTGGCAGATACGCAGTATTTT
TRBV28	.	.	TRBJ2-7	CASRYSLSYEQYF	TGTGCCAGCAGGTACAGTCTTTCCTACGAGCAGTACTTC
TRBV7-9	TRBD2	.	TRBJ2-1	CASSLGLARTGNEQFF	TGTGCCAGCAGCCTGGGACTAGCGAGAACGGGGAATGAGCAGTTCTTC
TRBV10-2	.	.	TRBJ1-1	CASRDRSMNTEAFF	TGCGCCAGCAGGGACCGATCGATGAACACTGAAGCTTTCTTT
TRBV5-1	TRBD2	.	TRBJ2-5	CASSSPPSGTQETQYF	TGCGCCAGCAGCTCCCCGCCTAGCGGGACACAAGAGACCCAGTACTTC
TRBV28	.	.	TRBJ2-7	CASVQFLRGGSSYEQYF	TGTGCCAGCGTACAATTTCTGAGGGGCGGGTCGTCCTACGAGCAGTACTTC
TRBV18	.	once	TRBJ2-1	CASSLAILNEQFF	TGTGCCAGCTCCCTCGCCATACTAAATGAGCAGTTCTTC
TRBV7-2	.	.	TRBJ2-3	CASSLALADTQYF	TGTGCCAGCAGCTTAGCTCTAGCGGATACGCAGTATTTT
TRBV6-1	TRBD2	.	TRBJ2-7	CASSSLLPGGEQYF	TGTGCCAGCAGTTCATTGCTGCCGGGAGGCGAGCAGTACTTC
TRBV6-6	.	.	TRBJ2-7	CASSYSGRQNEQYF	TGTGCCAGCAGTTACTCGGGTCGTCAAAACGAGCAGTACTTC
TRBV27	TRBD1	.	TRBJ2-1	CASSYRTGTGLGYEQFF	TGTGCCAGCAGTTATCGGACCGGGACAGGGTTAGGTTATGAGCAGTTCTTC
TRBV14	TRBD1	.	TRBJ2-3	CASSHRTGIHTDTQYF	TGTGCCAGCAGCCATAGGACAGGGATACACACAGATACGCAGTATTTT
TRBV28	TRBD1	.	TRBJ2-2	CASSSSSGQGSGELFF	TGTGCCAGCAGTTCCTCATCCGGACAGGGGAGCGGGGAGCTGTTTTTT
TRBV2	TRBD2	few	TRBJ2-3	CASSRDYTDTQYF	TGTGCCAGCAGCCGGGACTACACAGATACGCAGTATTTT
TRBV2	.	.	TRBJ2-7	CASSDPGTRYEQYF	TGTGCCAGCAGTGACCCGGGGACGAGGTACGAGCAGTACTTC